This record covers a single T cell receptor beta chain. Its antigen is not known. Germline CDR1 is LNHNV and CDR2 is YYDKDF (reference sequence). CDR3 length equals 14 residues. V gave up 5 bases and J gave up 5 bases, with 16 bases separating them. Library input was roughly 1.9 micrograms of DNA from cryopreserved PBMCs. The data were obtained in a study of cytotoxic CD8 clonotypes in ibrutinib-treated CLL. Study as a whole: After median roughly 68 months, roughly 15 stayed in remission, approximately twelve progressed; responses some 25 partial, 2 complete.

Researchers set a sequencing depth target of 1 in 200,000 to 1 in 1 million T cells. Produced via immunoSEQ multiplex PCR; TCRdb's table is partial and in-frame only. Of fewer than 400,000 clones in the sample, roughly 71% were seen once. Overall study findings and caveats: Baseline values of clonality outstripped age-matched healthy donors and followed circulating CD8+ T-cell counts.

Source: PBMCs, taken after 36 months of ibrutinib treatment. This clonotype originated in a human donor with chronic lymphocytic leukemia. The gene calls are TRBV15 and TRBJ2-7, with D possibly matching TRBD2 (5 bases). In nucleotides, the CDR3 is TGTGCCACCAGCGGAGGTCCCTATGAGGACGAGCAGTACTTC. Translation gives CATSGGPYEDEQYF.